This T cell receptor beta chain was recovered during a study of blood T cell repertoires in COVID-19. Overall study context: Material from acute and convalescent COVID-19 was sourced from the United States, Italy and Spain. In each case, the material was cDNA or gDNA derived from T cells, B-cell-depleted T cells, or PBMCs.

Per the study methods: Scientists estimated how many nucleated cells there were by amplifying reference gene primers. Assay used: immunoSEQ multiplex PCR; TCRdb lists only in-frame clones, some missing. Clone size and the V and J calls come from that table; the DNA yielded D and trimming. The sample records around 280,000 clones, 70% to 90% being singletons. This CDR3 has 17 residues. CDR1 and CDR2 (germline): ENHRY, SYGVKD. V lost 4 bases to trimming and J lost 3 bases, with 19 bases between them. The chain employs TRBV10-3 and TRBJ1-5, with TRBD1 as a possible D gene (6 bases). The sample was peripheral blood. This TCR derives from a woman younger than 45 who had recovered from COVID-19. Here the CDR3 reads CAISATPPGTNNQPQHF. The CDR3 DNA sequence: TGTGCCATCAGTGCAACACCCCCCGGGACAAACAATCAGCCCCAGCATTTT.